The next 21 T cell receptor beta chains were all read from a single sample in a study of blood T cell repertoires in COVID-19. The table came from immunoSEQ multiplex PCR; TCRdb's copy has only in-frame clones and leaves some out. The data hold approximately 190,000 clones, with roughly 80% observed a single time. The sample consisted of peripheral blood. All receptors derive from a man younger than 45 with active or convalescent COVID-19.

J is TRBJ1-1 and V is TRBV7-9, with D perhaps TRBD1 (5 bases). The V end lost 5 bases, the J end lost 1 base, and 8 bases lay between the germline ends. Germline-derived CDR1 and CDR2 are SEHNR and FQNEAQ (reference sequence). This CDR3 comprises 13 residues. Here the CDR3 DNA reads TGTGCCAGCAGCAAAACAGGGAACACTGAAGCTTTCTTT. It yields the protein CASSKTGNTEAFF.

This chain joins TRBV4-3 and TRBJ1-5, with 8 bases fitting TRBD1. V lost 0 bases, J lost 7 bases, and 5 bases stayed unmatched. Germline lookup yields CDR1 LGHNA and CDR2 YSLEER. This CDR3 comprises 15 residues. The CDR3 DNA sequence: TGCGCCAGCAGCCAAGACGACAGGGGAGGACAGCCCCAGCATTTT. Translating gives CASSQDDRGGQPQHF.

The CDR3 loop is CASSSPGQGGDSKAFF. The CDR3 DNA reads TGTGCCAGCAGCTCTCCGGGACAGGGCGGTGATTCGAAAGCTTTCTTT. This chain joins TRBV5-4 and TRBJ1-1; 9 nucleotides align to TRBD1. The CDR3 consists of 16 residues. In germline, CDR1 is SGHNT, CDR2 YYREEE (reference sequence). V lost 3 bases to trimming and J lost 9 bases; unmatched junction nucleotides: 15.

The rearrangement uses TRBV9 and TRBJ1-2; tentative D call: TRBD1 (6 bases). CDR1 is SGDLS, CDR2 YYNGEE, per germline. Trimming cost V 1 base and J 2 bases, with 15 bases left between them. The CDR3 runs 16 residues. The CDR3 region has the DNA TGTGCCAGCAGCGTATCGGACAGCAGCTTGAACTATGGCTACACCTTC. It yields the protein CASSVSDSSLNYGYTF.

V usage is TRBV5-1 and J usage is TRBJ1-6; possibly TRBD1 for D (6 bases). The ends were cut back, 1 base at V and 0 bases at J, with 8 bases in the middle. CDR3 size: 16 residues. The germline V gene encodes CDR1 SGHRS and CDR2 YFSETQ. CDR3 amino acids: CASSLTGSSYNSPLHF. CDR3 sequence (DNA): TGCGCCAGCAGCTTGACAGGGAGCTCCTATAATTCACCCCTCCACTTT.

The chain links TRBV5-1 to TRBJ2-7, with D possibly being TRBD1 (6 bases). The V gene's germline CDR1 is SGHRS and CDR2 YFSETQ. The V and J ends lost 4 bases and 2 bases respectively, with 10 bases between them. The CDR3 extends over 13 amino acids. Here the CDR3 reads CASSEGQTYEQYV. CDR3 DNA: TGCGCCAGCAGCGAAGGACAGACCTACGAGCAGTACGTC.

CDR3 sequence reads: CASSESDSLPAFF. CDR3 DNA sequence: TGCGCCAGCAGTGAGTCTGACAGTCTACCAGCTTTCTTT. V gene TRBV10-2 combines with J gene TRBJ1-1, with D tentatively TRBD1 (5 bases). CDR3 length equals 13 residues. V lost 0 bases to trimming and J lost 10 bases, with 12 bases between them. CDR1 WSHSY and CDR2 SAAADI come from the germline V gene.

The chain employs TRBV19 and TRBJ2-1; 8 positions match TRBD1. This CDR3 contains 15 residues. Germline values: CDR1 LNHDA, CDR2 SQIVND (reference sequence). V lost 3 bases to trimming and J lost 4 bases; unmatched junction nucleotides: 5. CDR3 sequence (DNA): TGTGCCAGTAGTATGACAGGGGTAGAGTACAATGAGCAGTTCTTC. Its protein is CASSMTGVEYNEQFF. The variable domain in full, completed from reference TRBV19 and TRBJ2-1, reads DGGITQSPKYLFRKEGQNVTLSCEQNLNHDAMYWYRQDPGQGLRLIYYSQIVNDFQKGDIAEGYSVSREKKESFPLTVTSAQKNPTAFYLCASSMTGVEYNEQFFGPGTRLTVL.

V gene TRBV7-8 combines with J gene TRBJ2-7; 7 nucleotides align to TRBD1. CDR1 SGHVS and CDR2 FQNEAQ come from the germline V gene. The V segment lost 2 bases and the J segment 7 bases; nucleotides outside the gene matches: 11. The CDR3 totals 15 residues. CDR3 nucleotide sequence: TGTGCCAGCAGCTTAAAGAGGGGGCGACTGGATGAGCAGTACTTC. This gives the protein CASSLKRGRLDEQYF.

The V call is TRBV3-1 (or the pseudogene TRBV3-2), the J call TRBJ1-2; 7 positions agree with TRBD1. The J segment lost 5 bases and the V segment lost 1 base, leaving 4 bases of the junction unmatched. CDR3 length equals 14 residues. Germline values: CDR1 LGHDT, CDR2 YNNKEL (reference sequence). In DNA form, the CDR3 reads TGTGCCAGCAGCCAAGGAGGACAGGTTTATGGCTACACCTTC. Residues: CASSQGGQVYGYTF.

The chain couples TRBV19 to TRBJ1-1; D unclear. The CDR3 contains 14 residues. V lost 7 bases, J lost 1 base, and 13 bases lay in between. Germline values: CDR1 LNHDA, CDR2 SQIVND (reference sequence). The CDR3 region is CASKRIGGNTEAFF. The CDR3 DNA reads TGTGCCAGTAAACGCATCGGCGGGAACACTGAAGCTTTCTTT.

The V gene is TRBV4-1, the J gene TRBJ1-2; 7 positions agree with TRBD1. V lost 1 base to trimming and J lost 7 bases; unmatched junction nucleotides: 9. CDR1 is MGHRA, CDR2 YSYEKL, per germline. The CDR3 is made up of 15 amino acids. The CDR3 here is CASSQVDDRVTGYTF. The CDR3 DNA sequence: TGCGCCAGCAGCCAAGTGGATGACAGGGTGACTGGCTACACCTTC.

The chain recombines TRBV7-8 with TRBJ2-1; 10 nucleotides align to TRBD2. Trimming removed 3 bases from V and 4 bases from J; junction bases left unmatched: 12. Germline CDR1 reads SGHVS; CDR2 reads FQNEAQ. The CDR3 runs 18 residues. Written as DNA, the CDR3 is TGTGCCAGCAGCTTCATCTCGCCTCTAGCGGGGGTGTACAATGAGCAGTTCTTC. Its protein is CASSFISPLAGVYNEQFF. The variable domain in full, completed from reference TRBV7-8 and TRBJ2-1, reads GAGVSQSPRYKVAKRGQDVALRCDPISGHVSLFWYQQALGQGPEFLTYFQNEAQLDKSGLPSDRFFAERPEGSVSTLKIQRTQQEDSAVYLCASSFISPLAGVYNEQFFGPGTRLTVL.

The rearrangement uses TRBV11-3 and TRBJ2-3, with 7 nucleotides matching TRBD2. The CDR3 runs 14 residues. CDR1 and CDR2 from the germline V gene are SGHNT and YENEEA. With 6 bases clipped from V and 0 bases from J, the junction kept 3 bases outside the gene matches. The DNA of the CDR3 is TGTGCCAGCAGGTGGGAGGGCAGCACAGATACGCAGTATTTT. Protein: CASRWEGSTDTQYF.

This clone appeared a single time. The rearrangement joins TRBV9 to TRBJ1-1, with 7 bases identical to TRBD1. The V gene end was trimmed by 3 bases and the J gene end by 1 base; junction bases not matched to a gene: 3. There are 14 residues in the CDR3. Germline V gene data show CDR1 as SGDLS and CDR2 as YYNGEE. As DNA, the CDR3 is TGTGCCAGCAGCGCGAGACAGGGGAACACTGAAGCTTTCTTT. This encodes CASSARQGNTEAFF.

The V call is TRBV6-1, the J call TRBJ2-7, with D tentatively TRBD2 (6 bases). Germline V CDR1 and CDR2: MNHNS, SASEGT. The V gene lost 1 base and the J gene lost 7 bases, with 11 bases spanning the gap. The CDR3 runs 13 residues. The CDR3 region has the DNA TGTGCCAGCAGTGAAGGTCAGGGAGGTGAGCAGTACTTC. Its translation: CASSEGQGGEQYF.

This clone was found once. The chain employs TRBV10-2 and TRBJ1-6; unclear D gene. CDR3 length: 12 amino acids. CDR1 and CDR2 from the germline V gene are WSHSY and SAAADI. V was trimmed by 3 bases and J by 10 bases, leaving 7 bases between them. In DNA form, the CDR3 reads TGCGCCAGCAGTGATTCAAGCTCACCCCTCCACTTT. Its translation is CASSDSSSPLHF.

J is TRBJ1-2 and V is TRBV6-5; D is uncertain. Per germline, CDR1 MNHEY and CDR2 SVGAGI. This CDR3 contains 12 residues. Between the trimmed V and J ends, which lost 7 bases and 0 bases, there was a span of 6 bases. CDR3: CASTGANYGYTF. In nucleotides, the CDR3 is TGTGCCAGCACCGGAGCTAACTATGGCTACACCTTC.

The chain couples TRBV5-6 to TRBJ1-6, with 8 nucleotides matching TRBD1. Losses at the gene ends were 9 bases for V and 10 bases for J; bases not matched to a gene: 12. CDR3 length: 14 amino acids. CDR1 and CDR2 (germline): SGHDT, YYEEEE. CDR3 in amino acids: CATKASDRGSPLHF. The CDR3 DNA sequence: TGTGCCACCAAAGCATCAGACAGGGGCTCACCCCTCCACTTT.

V and J are TRBV4-1 and TRBJ2-3; weak D call: TRBD2 (7 bases). This CDR3 spans 16 amino acids. Germline assignment: CDR1 MGHRA and CDR2 YSYEKL. The V and J ends lost 0 bases and 6 bases respectively, with 16 bases between them. The CDR3 region is CASSQEGRGRQDTQYF. CDR3 coding DNA: TGCGCCAGCAGCCAAGAGGGGCGGGGGCGCCAGGATACGCAGTATTTT.

The chain has TRBV28 and TRBJ1-2; the match to TRBD1 covers 7 bases. The germline V gene has CDR1 MDHEN and CDR2 SYDVKM. The CDR3 is 15 residues long. The V segment lost 5 bases and the J segment 4 bases; nucleotides outside the gene matches: 10. CDR3: CASSPMWTGAYGYTF. CDR3 coding DNA: TGTGCCAGCAGTCCCATGTGGACAGGTGCCTATGGCTACACCTTC.